These 11 T cell receptor beta chains originate from one sample sequenced in a study of T cells after yellow fever vaccination. TCRdb re-derived calls from the 5' RACE reads in MiXCR, one entry per CDR3 protein. This sample has 500,000 to 550,000 distinct CDR3 sequences; around a fifth occur once, and the top ten carry less than 20%. Sequences were derived from PBMCs, sampled approximately 20 days after the first yellow fever vaccination. These receptors all come from a man between 18 and 29 years old who received the YFV17D yellow fever vaccine.

This clonotype was observed a handful of times. The chain carries TRBV14 and TRBJ2-2; the match to TRBD2 covers 13 bases. Per germline, CDR1 SGHDN and CDR2 FVKESK. Losses at the gene ends were 4 bases for V and 4 bases for J; bases not matched to a gene: 3. The CDR3 is made up of 16 amino acids. As DNA, the CDR3 is TGTGCCAGCAGCCCCTGGACTAGCGGGGGCACCGGGGAGCTGTTTTTT. This translates into CASSPWTSGGTGELFF.

This sequence joins TRBV6-1 and TRBJ2-5; 9 bases fit TRBD2. This CDR3 is built from 15 residues. CDR1 and CDR2 from the germline V gene are MNHNS and SASEGT. Trimming removed 6 bases from V and 5 bases from J; junction bases left unmatched: 10. DNA of the CDR3: TGTGCCAGCAGACGTCGCGGGGGGGCGATCGAGACCCAGTACTTC. It codes for CASRRRGGAIETQYF.

This clonotype was observed a few times. This chain connects TRBV24-1 to TRBJ2-5; weak D call: TRBD1 (6 bases). The V gene lost 4 bases and the J gene lost 9 bases, with 17 bases spanning the gap. From germline, CDR1 is KGHDR and CDR2 SFDVKD. The CDR3 totals 14 residues. Here the CDR3 reads CATSEQDRLGAQYF. CDR3 DNA: TGTGCCACCAGTGAGCAAGACAGGTTGGGGGCCCAGTACTTC.

The chain recombines TRBV11-2 with TRBJ2-3; D remains ambiguous. This CDR3 is built from 16 residues. The V and J ends lost 3 bases and 2 bases respectively, with 15 bases between them. Germline CDR1 and CDR2: SGHAT and FQNNGV. The CDR3 nucleotides are TGTGCCAGCAGCTTCACCTGGGGTGCTCCCACAGATACGCAGTATTTT. Protein sequence: CASSFTWGAPTDTQYF.

The chain is built from TRBV7-8 and TRBJ2-1, with D possibly TRBD1 on 6 matching bases. CDR1 SGHVS and CDR2 FQNEAQ come from the germline V gene. CDR3 length: 14 residues. V lost 5 bases to trimming and J lost 8 bases, with 16 bases between them. For the CDR3, the DNA is TGTGCCAGCAGCCGATTAACAGGGACCCATGAGCAGTTCTTC. This codes for CASSRLTGTHEQFF. Full variable domain (outside the CDR3, taken from reference TRBV7-8 and TRBJ2-1): GAGVSQSPRYKVAKRGQDVALRCDPISGHVSLFWYQQALGQGPEFLTYFQNEAQLDKSGLPSDRFFAERPEGSVSTLKIQRTQQEDSAVYLCASSRLTGTHEQFFGPGTRLTVL.

This clonotype was recorded only once. This chain joins TRBV5-5 and TRBJ1-1; 11 bases fit TRBD1. The V gene's germline CDR1 is SGHKS and CDR2 YYEKEE (reference sequence). Germline trimming cut 4 bases from V and 5 bases from J; bases unmatched to any gene: 4. This CDR3 is 14 amino acids long. CDR3 sequence reads: CASSRDRGFTEAFF. The DNA of the CDR3 is TGTGCCAGCAGCCGGGACAGGGGGTTTACTGAAGCTTTCTTT.

This clonotype was seen more than once but under ten times. The gene calls are TRBV27 and TRBJ2-7, with TRBD1 matching 8 bases. J was trimmed by 6 bases and V by 4 bases; bases with no gene match: 11. Germline loops: CDR1 MNHEY, CDR2 SMNVEV (reference sequence). The CDR3 runs 15 residues. CDR3: CASSSRQGQPGEQYV. The CDR3 bases are TGTGCCAGCAGTTCCCGACAGGGGCAGCCGGGCGAGCAGTACGTC.

This clonotype occurred a few times. The chain combines TRBV27 with TRBJ2-7; 8 nucleotides line up with TRBD2. V shed 4 bases, J shed 5 bases, and the junction held 10 bases outside the gene matches. The CDR3 contains 15 residues. Germline assignment: CDR1 MNHEY and CDR2 SMNVEV (reference sequence). For the CDR3, the DNA is TGTGCCAGCAGTTCGCCCGGGAGGGGGTCAAACGAGCAGTACTTC. This gives the protein CASSSPGRGSNEQYF.

In its sample, this clonotype was seen many times. The chain is built from TRBV7-9 and TRBJ1-6; 11 nucleotides align to TRBD1. This CDR3 is 14 amino acids long. CDR1 is SEHNR and CDR2 is FQNEAQ in the germline V gene (reference sequence). Trimming took 3 bases from V and 10 from J; bases not matched to a gene: 2. The CDR3 protein is CASSFGTGGSPLHF. In nucleotides, the CDR3 is TGTGCCAGCAGCTTTGGGACAGGGGGGTCACCCCTCCACTTT.

This clonotype was picked up a small number of times. This sequence joins TRBV12-3 or TRBV12-4 and TRBJ2-4, with D possibly being TRBD2 (5 bases). The ends were cut back, 3 bases at V and 3 bases at J, with 9 bases in the middle. This CDR3 is 14 amino acids long. DNA for the CDR3: TGTGCCAGCAGTTTGCGGGTTGGCAAAAACATTCAGTACTTC. Amino acid sequence: CASSLRVGKNIQYF.

The chain employs TRBV4-1 and TRBJ2-4, with D hard to call. Germline-derived CDR1 and CDR2 are MGHRA and YSYEKL. The CDR3 consists of 16 residues. Trimming pared 3 bases from V and 4 bases from J, leaving 16 bases between. CDR3 amino acids: CASSHATPGVKNIQYF. CDR3 nucleotides: TGCGCCAGCAGCCACGCGACTCCCGGTGTGAAAAACATTCAGTACTTC.